A selection of T cell receptor beta chains follows, all from one sample in a study of CD8 T cells in ankylosing spondylitis. Each CDR3 protein gets one entry after TCRdb re-called the 5' RACE reads with MiXCR. The sample has around 440,000 distinct CDR3 sequences; 15% to 20% are singletons. The specimen was blood, either unsorted or a sorted T cell fraction (not recorded which). These receptors were obtained from a male donor with ankylosing spondylitis. CDR3s leave out the opening cysteine and the closing phenylalanine or tryptophan. A D gene is named only where the DNA matches it firmly. Some rows mark clone size as missing; the rest say once, few, many or name a class of expanded clone.

v_gene: TRBV5-6; d_gene: NA; abundance: many; j_gene: TRBJ2-7; CDR3aa: ASSLGILAGPYEQY
v_gene: TRBV6-4; d_gene: TRBD2; abundance: NA; j_gene: TRBJ2-1; CDR3aa: ASSDSSSGGPTYNEQF
v_gene: TRBV11-2; d_gene: NA; abundance: NA; j_gene: TRBJ1-1; CDR3aa: ASSSNGGEAF
v_gene: TRBV2; d_gene: TRBD1; abundance: NA; j_gene: TRBJ2-7; CDR3aa: ASSADRVTGDEQY
v_gene: TRBV7-9; d_gene: NA; abundance: NA; j_gene: TRBJ2-7; CDR3aa: ATMATSQHYEQY
v_gene: TRBV10-3; d_gene: TRBD2; abundance: few; j_gene: TRBJ2-3; CDR3aa: AISESSGLAGPDTQY
v_gene: TRBV5-4; d_gene: NA; abundance: few; j_gene: TRBJ2-3; CDR3aa: VSSRGASRSTDTQY
v_gene: TRBV7-2; d_gene: TRBD1; abundance: few; j_gene: TRBJ1-3; CDR3aa: ASRITGGPGNTIY
v_gene: TRBV7-9; d_gene: NA; abundance: few; j_gene: TRBJ2-1; CDR3aa: ASSQQGSGQF
v_gene: TRBV9; d_gene: NA; abundance: few; j_gene: TRBJ2-5; CDR3aa: ASSPGAVLGETQY
v_gene: TRBV24-1; d_gene: TRBD2; abundance: few; j_gene: TRBJ2-7; CDR3aa: ATSDASGKQY
v_gene: TRBV9; d_gene: NA; abundance: few; j_gene: TRBJ2-2; CDR3aa: ASSVDGGGELF
v_gene: TRBV5-1; d_gene: TRBD1; abundance: few; j_gene: TRBJ2-7; CDR3aa: ASSFTGTGYYEQY
v_gene: TRBV11-2; d_gene: TRBD1; abundance: few; j_gene: TRBJ1-1; CDR3aa: ASKVGLDRLNTEAF
v_gene: TRBV30; d_gene: NA; abundance: NA; j_gene: TRBJ2-7; CDR3aa: AWSATAYEQY
v_gene: TRBV7-2; d_gene: NA; abundance: few; j_gene: TRBJ2-2; CDR3aa: ASSRQDGPNTGELF
v_gene: TRBV6-1; d_gene: TRBD1; abundance: NA; j_gene: TRBJ2-4; CDR3aa: ASSKGQGSIQY
v_gene: TRBV12-3/TRBV12-4; d_gene: TRBD2; abundance: many; j_gene: TRBJ2-2; CDR3aa: ASSLLAGVAGELF
v_gene: TRBV25-1; d_gene: TRBD1; abundance: NA; j_gene: TRBJ2-7; CDR3aa: ASSQPGQGAGEQY
v_gene: TRBV25-1; d_gene: NA; abundance: few; j_gene: TRBJ1-6; CDR3aa: ASSEYSNSPLH
v_gene: TRBV7-9; d_gene: TRBD1; abundance: NA; j_gene: TRBJ1-2; CDR3aa: ASSDRTGLGYT
v_gene: TRBV12-3/TRBV12-4; d_gene: NA; abundance: NA; j_gene: TRBJ2-7; CDR3aa: ASKLSGAGYEQY
v_gene: TRBV6-1; d_gene: NA; abundance: NA; j_gene: TRBJ1-1; CDR3aa: ASSPPGEPSEAF
v_gene: TRBV6-5; d_gene: NA; abundance: NA; j_gene: TRBJ2-6; CDR3aa: ASSIPGVRSGANVLT
v_gene: TRBV11-3; d_gene: TRBD2; abundance: few; j_gene: TRBJ2-1; CDR3aa: ASSSRLASGVHEQF
v_gene: TRBV28; d_gene: NA; abundance: few; j_gene: TRBJ2-1; CDR3aa: ASRTTGLATSYNEQF
v_gene: TRBV18; d_gene: NA; abundance: NA; j_gene: TRBJ2-5; CDR3aa: ASGARLARETQY
v_gene: TRBV20-1; d_gene: TRBD2; abundance: few; j_gene: TRBJ2-1; CDR3aa: SARGGLAGGIDNEQF
v_gene: TRBV5-5; d_gene: NA; abundance: few; j_gene: TRBJ1-1; CDR3aa: ASSKTTVSSTEAF
v_gene: TRBV20-1; d_gene: NA; abundance: NA; j_gene: TRBJ1-5; CDR3aa: SAKAPLGGQPQH
v_gene: TRBV19; d_gene: NA; abundance: NA; j_gene: TRBJ2-2; CDR3aa: ASSEREVETGELF
v_gene: TRBV20-1; d_gene: TRBD2; abundance: NA; j_gene: TRBJ2-5; CDR3aa: SASRAGVQETQY
v_gene: TRBV7-9; d_gene: NA; abundance: few; j_gene: TRBJ1-1; CDR3aa: ASSLPGGGTEAF
v_gene: TRBV29-1; d_gene: NA; abundance: NA; j_gene: TRBJ1-2; CDR3aa: SIPEAGGYT
v_gene: TRBV20-1; d_gene: TRBD1; abundance: few; j_gene: TRBJ1-4; CDR3aa: SIPGRGVEEKLF
v_gene: TRBV7-3; d_gene: TRBD2; abundance: NA; j_gene: TRBJ2-3; CDR3aa: ASSLHGLAGADTQY
v_gene: TRBV7-2; d_gene: TRBD1; abundance: NA; j_gene: TRBJ2-1; CDR3aa: ASSAGTVSYNEQF
v_gene: TRBV11-2; d_gene: TRBD2; abundance: NA; j_gene: TRBJ2-3; CDR3aa: ASSLDNRGTSAWADTQY
v_gene: TRBV6-5; d_gene: TRBD1; abundance: few; j_gene: TRBJ2-5; CDR3aa: ASSYETGGETQY
v_gene: TRBV7-2; d_gene: NA; abundance: few; j_gene: TRBJ1-2; CDR3aa: ASSPYGGGYT
v_gene: TRBV2; d_gene: TRBD2; abundance: few; j_gene: TRBJ2-1; CDR3aa: ASSEVLAGAGEQF
v_gene: TRBV6-1; d_gene: NA; abundance: many; j_gene: TRBJ1-1; CDR3aa: ASSELRNTEAF
v_gene: TRBV5-1; d_gene: TRBD1; abundance: few; j_gene: TRBJ2-7; CDR3aa: ASSSNTGGLHEQY
v_gene: TRBV5-1; d_gene: TRBD2; abundance: few; j_gene: TRBJ2-3; CDR3aa: ASSLDASGGASDTQY
v_gene: TRBV11-1; d_gene: TRBD1; abundance: few; j_gene: TRBJ2-2; CDR3aa: ASIAPLRNRGSDTGELF
v_gene: TRBV29-1; d_gene: TRBD1; abundance: few; j_gene: TRBJ1-1; CDR3aa: SVQDRMNTEAF
v_gene: TRBV20-1; d_gene: NA; abundance: NA; j_gene: TRBJ2-2; CDR3aa: SARVPGVRGELF
v_gene: TRBV11-2; d_gene: TRBD2; abundance: few; j_gene: TRBJ2-3; CDR3aa: ASSSTSGGRKDTDTQY
v_gene: TRBV15; d_gene: NA; abundance: NA; j_gene: TRBJ1-1; CDR3aa: ATSRPPGNTEAF
v_gene: TRBV5-1; d_gene: TRBD2; abundance: NA; j_gene: TRBJ2-5; CDR3aa: ASSLDMSSGKETQY
v_gene: TRBV5-4; d_gene: NA; abundance: few; j_gene: TRBJ2-3; CDR3aa: ASSRRDTSTDTQY